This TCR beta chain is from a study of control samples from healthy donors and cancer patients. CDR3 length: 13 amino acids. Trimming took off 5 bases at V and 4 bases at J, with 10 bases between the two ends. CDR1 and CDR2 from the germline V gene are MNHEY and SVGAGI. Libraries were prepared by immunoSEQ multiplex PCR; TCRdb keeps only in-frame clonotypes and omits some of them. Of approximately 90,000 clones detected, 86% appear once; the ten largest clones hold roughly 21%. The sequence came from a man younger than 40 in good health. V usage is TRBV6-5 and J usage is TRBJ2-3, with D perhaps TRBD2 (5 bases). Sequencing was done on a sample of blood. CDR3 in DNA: TGTGCCAGCAGTCCTAGCCCCGCAGATACGCAGTATTTT. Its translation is CASSPSPADTQYF.